Each of the 23 T cell receptor beta chains below was sequenced from the same sample in a study of T and B cells in COVID-19 patients. Multiplex PCR with BIOMED2 TRB-A/B primer pools amplified TRB rearrangements. In TCRdb, the multiplex PCR reads were re-called with MiXCR into one record per CDR3 protein. This sample has under 7,000 distinct CDR3 sequences, with 20% to 30% found just once. TRB was amplified from about 260-540 ng of blood genomic DNA. Input material: blood. Every receptor here comes from a human donor with active COVID-19.

By share, this clonotype ranks as large. V gene TRBV30 combines with J gene TRBJ2-5; D tentatively fits TRBD1 or TRBD2 (5 bases each). The CDR3 runs 13 residues. With 2 bases removed from V and 5 bases from J, the gap between germline ends came to 12 bases. CDR1 is GTSNPN and CDR2 is SVGIG in the germline V gene (reference sequence). Here the CDR3 reads CAWSLGTTETQYF. In nucleotides, the CDR3 is TGTGCCTGGAGTCTTGGGACGACGGAGACCCAGTACTTC.

The CDR3 loop reads CASSFGQGSSYNEQFF. The CDR3 nucleotides are TGCGCCAGCAGCTTCGGACAGGGGAGCTCCTACAATGAGCAGTTCTTC. The chain has TRBV5-1 and TRBJ2-1, with 9 nucleotides matching TRBD1. CDR1 and CDR2 from the germline V gene are SGHRS and YFSETQ. The CDR3 covers 16 residues. Germline trimming cut 2 bases from V and 0 bases from J; bases unmatched to any gene: 3.

This clonotype is categorized as medium-sized. The V gene is TRBV6-5, the J gene TRBJ2-1; 9 bases are a match to TRBD2. The CDR3 consists of 17 residues. Germline loops: CDR1 MNHEY, CDR2 SVGAGI. V was pared by 0 bases and J by 4 bases, with 7 bases of the junction left unmatched. CDR3 protein: CASSYSSASGIYNEQFF. The CDR3 region has the DNA TGTGCCAGCAGTTACTCGTCGGCTAGCGGGATTTACAATGAGCAGTTCTTC.

This clonotype is categorized as medium-sized. The genes are TRBV27 and TRBJ2-6, with 9 positions matching TRBD2. The CDR3 extends over 19 amino acids. CDR1 is MNHEY and CDR2 is SMNVEV in the germline V gene (reference sequence). The V segment lost 8 bases and the J segment 1 base; nucleotides outside the gene matches: 15. Here the CDR3 reads CASHLLAGAPFSGANVLTF. The DNA for the CDR3 is TGTGCCAGCCATCTGTTAGCGGGGGCCCCTTTTTCTGGGGCCAACGTCCTGACTTTC. Based on the CDR3 plus reference TRBV27 and TRBJ2-6, the full variable domain is EAQVTQNPRYLITVTGKKLTVTCSQNMNHEYMSWYRQDPGLGLRQIYYSMNVEVTDKGDVPEGYKVSRKEKRNFPLILESPSPNQTSLYFCASHLLAGAPFSGANVLTFGAGSRLTVL.

This CDR3 is CASSQDQGGNYGYTF. The CDR3 nucleotides read TGTGCCAGCAGCCAAGATCAGGGCGGTAACTATGGCTACACCTTC. This sequence joins TRBV5-6 and TRBJ1-2; weak D call: TRBD1 (5 bases). The germline V gene encodes CDR1 SGHDT and CDR2 YYEEEE. The CDR3 has 15 residues. V lost 4 bases, J lost 1 base, and 14 bases lay in between.

This clonotype rates as medium-sized (0.01 to 0.1%). The V call is TRBV27, the J call TRBJ2-7; D is unresolved. Germline V lookup: CDR1 MNHEY, CDR2 SMNVEV (reference sequence). V gave up 9 bases and J gave up 0 bases, with 18 bases separating them. There are 15 residues in the CDR3. The DNA for the CDR3 is TGTGCCAGTAAACTTCTGGACCAGAGCTCCTACGAGCAGTACTTC. It yields the protein CASKLLDQSSYEQYF.

This clonotype rates as medium-sized (0.01 to 0.1%). The J gene is TRBJ2-7, the V gene TRBV19, with D perhaps TRBD1 (6 bases). Germline CDR1 LNHDA, CDR2 SQIVND (reference sequence). The ends were cut back, 4 bases at V and 3 bases at J, with 10 bases in the middle. The CDR3 is 13 residues long. CDR3 region: CASSRGQVYEQYF. The CDR3 region has the DNA TGTGCCAGTAGTAGGGGACAAGTCTACGAGCAGTACTTC.

The chain carries TRBV6-5 and TRBJ2-7; 13 bases map to TRBD2. The last part of the DNA fits TRBJ2-1 better; the J call may be wrong. The CDR3 runs to 15 residues. Germline CDR1 and CDR2: MNHEY and SVGAGI. The CDR3 protein is CASRTGLAGRYEQFF. CDR3 nucleotides: TGTGCCAGCAGGACGGGACTAGCGGGAAGGTATGAGCAGTTCTTC.

The rearrangement uses TRBV19 and TRBJ2-6; the D call may be TRBD1 or TRBD2 (5 bases each). The CDR3 runs to 16 residues. Germline lookup yields CDR1 LNHDA and CDR2 SQIVND (reference sequence). The V end was cut by 2 bases, the J end by 10 bases, with 18 bases between. Here the CDR3 reads CASSISGAAGVNVLTF. The CDR3 DNA reads as TGTGCCAGTAGTATATCCGGGGCGGCTGGGGTTAACGTCCTGACTTTC.

In its sample, this clonotype ranks as medium-sized. The chain links TRBV27 to TRBJ2-1; possibly TRBD1 for D (6 bases). Germline CDR1 MNHEY, CDR2 SMNVEV (reference sequence). Trimming shortened V by 4 bases and J by 14 bases, and 21 bases separated the two germline ends. This CDR3 is 14 amino acids long. Here the CDR3 reads CASSSRPEGGSEFF. The CDR3 nucleotides read TGTGCCAGCAGTTCCCGTCCCGAAGGGGGTTCGGAGTTCTTC.

The rearrangement joins TRBV5-5 to TRBJ1-1, with TRBD1 matching over 10 bases. The CDR3 spans 15 residues. V was clipped by 4 bases and J by 7 bases; unmatched bases: 10. Germline V gene sequence: CDR1 SGHKS, CDR2 YYEKEE (reference sequence). The CDR3: CASSPDRGRSNEAFF. In DNA form, the CDR3 reads TGTGCCAGCAGCCCAGACAGGGGGCGAAGTAATGAAGCTTTCTTT.

Sample share makes this clonotype medium-sized. The chain carries TRBV19 and TRBJ1-2; perhaps TRBD1 as D (5 bases). The CDR3 runs to 15 residues. The V end was cut by 7 bases, the J end by 5 bases, with 20 bases between. Germline V lookup: CDR1 LNHDA, CDR2 SQIVND (reference sequence). CDR3 coding DNA: TGTGCCAGTATCCAAACCGGGACGCAGGGATATGGCTACACCTTC. This encodes CASIQTGTQGYGYTF.

This sequence joins TRBV7-2 and TRBJ1-1, with D unresolved. The germline gives CDR1 SGHTA, CDR2 FQGNSA. The CDR3 is made up of 13 amino acids. V was trimmed by 5 bases and J by 0 bases, leaving 7 bases between them. The CDR3 region has the DNA TGTGCCAGCAGCCCGTTAGTGAACACTGAAGCTTTCTTT. Translated: CASSPLVNTEAFF.

The chain couples TRBV19 to TRBJ2-7; tentative D call: TRBD2 (7 bases). Trimming cost V 8 bases and J 6 bases, with 17 bases left between them. Per the germline V gene, CDR1 is LNHDA and CDR2 is SQIVND (reference sequence). This CDR3 region has 13 residues. This CDR3 is CASRGTGGFEQYF. CDR3 coding DNA: TGTGCCAGTCGGGGGACGGGGGGCTTCGAGCAGTACTTC.

The V and J genes are TRBV4-3 and TRBJ2-3, with D possibly matching TRBD1 (6 bases). The CDR3 runs to 15 residues. The germline V and J ends were trimmed by 0 bases and 3 bases, with 10 bases remaining between them. Germline CDR1 LGHNA, CDR2 YSLEER. This CDR3 reads CASSQDTQGTDTQYF. CDR3 sequence (DNA): TGCGCCAGCAGCCAAGACACCCAGGGGACAGATACGCAGTATTTT.

Notes on this clonotype: Just one base apart from a much larger clone, this may be a read error. This chain uses TRBV27 with TRBJ2-4; 7 nucleotides line up with TRBD2. The germline gives CDR1 MNHEY, CDR2 SMNVEV (reference sequence). V gave up 4 bases and J gave up 5 bases; unmatched junction bases: 2. The CDR3 spans 13 residues. The CDR3 region has the DNA TGTGCCAGCAGTTCGCTAGCGGAAAACATTCAGTACTTC. It yields the protein CASSSLAENIQYF.

V is TRBV29-1 and J is TRBJ1-1; TRBD1 might be the D (6 bases). CDR3 length equals 11 residues. Looked up from germline, CDR1 is SQVTM and CDR2 is ANQGSEA. V lost 7 bases and J 11 bases, leaving 17 bases between the germline ends. The CDR3 DNA sequence: TGCAGCGGGCGAACAGGGTGGGGGGCTTTCTTT. The encoded protein is CSGRTGWGAFF.

V is TRBV24-1 and J is TRBJ2-1; D remains ambiguous. The ends were cut back, 1 base at V and 2 bases at J, with 8 bases in the middle. Germline CDR1 is KGHDR and CDR2 is SFDVKD. The CDR3 has 15 amino acids. The CDR3 loop reads CATSDFWLTYNEQFF. The CDR3 DNA sequence: TGTGCCACCAGTGATTTCTGGCTAACCTACAATGAGCAGTTCTTC.

The gene calls are TRBV5-1 and TRBJ2-3; weak D call: TRBD1 (8 bases). V dropped 4 bases and J dropped 8 bases, with 20 bases sitting between them. Germline V gene lookup returns CDR1 SGHRS and CDR2 YFSETQ. The CDR3 consists of 15 residues. The DNA for the CDR3 is TGCGCCAGCAGCGAAACAGGGGGGGGGTCGGGTACGCAGTATTTT. This codes for CASSETGGGSGTQYF.

This clonotype has a handful of counts. The chain employs TRBV14 and TRBJ2-1, with 10 positions matching TRBD1. This CDR3 contains 16 residues. Looked up from germline, CDR1 is SGHDN and CDR2 is FVKESK. V was pared by 4 bases and J by 8 bases, with 11 bases of the junction left unmatched. CDR3 protein: CASSPRDRGYRDEQFF. The CDR3 DNA reads as TGTGCCAGCAGCCCCCGGGACAGGGGTTATCGCGATGAGCAGTTCTTC.

By its share, this clonotype is medium-sized. This rearrangement joins TRBV29-1 to TRBJ1-1; D gene unclear. The V end was cut by 5 bases, the J end by 0 bases, with 7 bases between. Germline V CDR1 and CDR2: SQVTM, ANQGSEA. This CDR3 is built from 12 residues. Here the CDR3 DNA reads TGCAGCGTTCGGGTTGTGAACACTGAAGCTTTCTTT. Encoded protein: CSVRVVNTEAFF.

This clonotype is deemed medium-sized. This sequence joins TRBV19 and TRBJ2-1, with D tentatively TRBD2 (6 bases). The length of the CDR3 is 15 residues. Trimming shortened V by 3 bases and J by 2 bases, and 11 bases separated the two germline ends. Germline V gene data show CDR1 as LNHDA and CDR2 as SQIVND (reference sequence). CDR3 sequence (DNA): TGTGCCAGTAGTATTGGGGGGAGGCCCTACAATGAGCAGTTCTTC. This sequence encodes CASSIGGRPYNEQFF.

The chain has TRBV7-3 and TRBJ2-3; 9 bases map to TRBD1. CDR3 length equals 17 residues. V was pared by 1 base and J by 3 bases, with 8 bases of the junction left unmatched. CDR1 is SGHTA and CDR2 is FQGTGA in the germline V gene. The CDR3 DNA follows: TGTGCCAGCAGCTTAATGGGACAGGGCGGTAGGACAGATACGCAGTATTTT. It is translated as CASSLMGQGGRTDTQYF.